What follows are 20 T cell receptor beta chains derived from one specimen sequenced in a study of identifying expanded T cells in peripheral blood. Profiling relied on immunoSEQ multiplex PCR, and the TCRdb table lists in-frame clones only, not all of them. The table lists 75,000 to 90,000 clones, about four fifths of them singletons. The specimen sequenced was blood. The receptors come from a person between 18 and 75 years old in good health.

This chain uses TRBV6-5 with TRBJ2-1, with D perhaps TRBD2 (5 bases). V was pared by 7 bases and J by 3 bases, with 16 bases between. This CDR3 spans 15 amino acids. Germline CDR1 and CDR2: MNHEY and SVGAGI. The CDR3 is CASTPPGTNYNEQFF. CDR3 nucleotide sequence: TGTGCCAGCACCCCCCCGGGAACTAACTACAATGAGCAGTTCTTC.

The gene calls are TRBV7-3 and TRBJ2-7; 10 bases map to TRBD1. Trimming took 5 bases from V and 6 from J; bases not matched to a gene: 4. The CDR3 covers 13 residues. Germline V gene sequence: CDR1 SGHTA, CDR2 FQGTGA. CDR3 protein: CASSPGQGFEQYF. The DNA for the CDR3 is TGTGCCAGCAGCCCGGGACAGGGGTTCGAGCAGTACTTC.

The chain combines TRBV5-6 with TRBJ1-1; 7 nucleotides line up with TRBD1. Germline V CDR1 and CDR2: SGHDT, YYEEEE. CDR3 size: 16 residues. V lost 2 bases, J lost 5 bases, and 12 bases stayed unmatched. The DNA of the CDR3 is TGTGCCAGCAGCTTACGGGACAGCCAAAGAAGGACTGAAGCTTTCTTT. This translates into CASSLRDSQRRTEAFF.

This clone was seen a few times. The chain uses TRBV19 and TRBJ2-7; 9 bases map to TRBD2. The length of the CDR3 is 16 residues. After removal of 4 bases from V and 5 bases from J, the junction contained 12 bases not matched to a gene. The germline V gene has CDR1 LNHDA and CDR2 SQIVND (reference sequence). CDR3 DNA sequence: TGTGCCAGTAGTAAGAGAACGACTAGCGGTAGGAACGAGCAGTACTTC. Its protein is CASSKRTTSGRNEQYF.

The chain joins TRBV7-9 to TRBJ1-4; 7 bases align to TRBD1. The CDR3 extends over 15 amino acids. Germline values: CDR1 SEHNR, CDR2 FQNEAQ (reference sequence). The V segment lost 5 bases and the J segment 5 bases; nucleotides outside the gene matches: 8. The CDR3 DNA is TGTGCCAGCAGCACCGGACAGGCCGTCAATGAAAAACTGTTTTTT. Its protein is CASSTGQAVNEKLFF.

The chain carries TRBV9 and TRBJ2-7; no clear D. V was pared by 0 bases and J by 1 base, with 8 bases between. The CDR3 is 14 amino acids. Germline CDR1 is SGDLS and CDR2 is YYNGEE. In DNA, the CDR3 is TGTGCCAGCAGCGTAGGTAGGGAATCCTACGAGCAGTACTTC. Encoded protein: CASSVGRESYEQYF.

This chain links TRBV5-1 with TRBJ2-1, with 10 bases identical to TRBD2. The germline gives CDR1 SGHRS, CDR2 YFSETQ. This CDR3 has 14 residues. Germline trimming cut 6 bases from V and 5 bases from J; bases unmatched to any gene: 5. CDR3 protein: CASKLLAGDNEQFF. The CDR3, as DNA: TGCGCCAGCAAACTCCTAGCGGGAGACAATGAGCAGTTCTTC. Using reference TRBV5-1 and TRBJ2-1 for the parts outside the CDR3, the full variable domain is KAGVTQTPRYLIKTRGQQVTLSCSPISGHRSVSWYQQTPGQGLQFLFEYFSETQRNKGNFPGRFSGRQFSNSRSEMNVSTLELGDSALYLCASKLLAGDNEQFFGPGTRLTVL.

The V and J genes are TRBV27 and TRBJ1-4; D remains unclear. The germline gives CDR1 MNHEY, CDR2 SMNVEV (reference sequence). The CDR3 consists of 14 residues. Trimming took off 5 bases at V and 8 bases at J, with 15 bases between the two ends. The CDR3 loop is CASSSVGFEEKLFF. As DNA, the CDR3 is TGTGCCAGCAGTAGCGTAGGGTTTGAAGAAAAACTGTTTTTT.

In DNA form, the CDR3 reads TGTGCCAGCAGCTTGGGTCTAGGGGGGGCCCAAGAGACCCAGTACTTC. Its translation: CASSLGLGGAQETQYF. The chain recombines TRBV7-2 with TRBJ2-5; TRBD2 is a possible D gene (7 bases). Germline V gene lookup returns CDR1 SGHTA and CDR2 FQGNSA. This CDR3 comprises 16 residues. Deletions cut 3 bases from V and 1 base from J, with 15 bases between.

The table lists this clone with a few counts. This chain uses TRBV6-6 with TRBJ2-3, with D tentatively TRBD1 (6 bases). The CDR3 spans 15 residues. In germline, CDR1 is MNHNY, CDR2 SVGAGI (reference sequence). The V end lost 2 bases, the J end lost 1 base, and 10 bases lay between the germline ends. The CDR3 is CASSYPGAGTDTQYF. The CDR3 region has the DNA TGTGCCAGCAGTTACCCAGGGGCCGGCACAGATACGCAGTATTTT.

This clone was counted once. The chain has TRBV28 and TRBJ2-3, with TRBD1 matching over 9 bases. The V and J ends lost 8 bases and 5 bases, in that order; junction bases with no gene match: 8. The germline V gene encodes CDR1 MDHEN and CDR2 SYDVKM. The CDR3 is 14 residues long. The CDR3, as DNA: TGTGCCAGCCGCCGGGACAGGGAAATAGATACGCAGTATTTT. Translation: CASRRDREIDTQYF.

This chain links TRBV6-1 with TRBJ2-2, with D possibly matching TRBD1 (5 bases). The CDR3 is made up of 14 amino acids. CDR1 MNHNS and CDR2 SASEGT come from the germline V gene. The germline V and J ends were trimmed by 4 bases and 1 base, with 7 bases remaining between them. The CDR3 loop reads CASSVDRNTGELFF. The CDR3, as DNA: TGTGCCAGCAGTGTCGACAGGAACACCGGGGAGCTGTTTTTT.

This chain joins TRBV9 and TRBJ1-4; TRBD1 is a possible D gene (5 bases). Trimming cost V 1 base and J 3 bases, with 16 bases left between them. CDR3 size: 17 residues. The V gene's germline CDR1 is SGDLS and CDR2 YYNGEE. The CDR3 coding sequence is TGTGCCAGCAGCGTACGGGACGGAGGGAGTGCTAATGAAAAACTGTTTTTT. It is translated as CASSVRDGGSANEKLFF.

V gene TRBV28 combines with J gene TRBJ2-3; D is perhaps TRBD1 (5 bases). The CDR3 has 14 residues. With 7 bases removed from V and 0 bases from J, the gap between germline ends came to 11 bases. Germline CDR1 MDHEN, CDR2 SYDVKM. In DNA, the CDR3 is TGTGCCAGCATTACAGGCATTAGCACAGATACGCAGTATTTT. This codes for CASITGISTDTQYF. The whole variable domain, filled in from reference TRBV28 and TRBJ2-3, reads DVKVTQSSRYLVKRTGEKVFLECVQDMDHENMFWYRQDPGLGLRLIYFSYDVKMKEKGDIPEGYSVSREKKERFSLILESASTNQTSMYLCASITGISTDTQYFGPGTRLTVL.

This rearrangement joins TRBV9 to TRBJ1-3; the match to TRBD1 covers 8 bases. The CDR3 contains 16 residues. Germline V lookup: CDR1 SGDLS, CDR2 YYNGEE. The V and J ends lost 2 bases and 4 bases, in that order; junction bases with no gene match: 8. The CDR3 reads CASSVVDRGGGNTIYF. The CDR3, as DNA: TGTGCCAGCAGCGTTGTCGACAGGGGAGGAGGAAACACCATATATTTT.

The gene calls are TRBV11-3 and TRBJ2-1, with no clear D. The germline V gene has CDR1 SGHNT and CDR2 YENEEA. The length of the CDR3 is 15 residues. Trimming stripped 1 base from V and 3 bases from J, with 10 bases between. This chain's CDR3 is CASSLAAWGYNEQFF. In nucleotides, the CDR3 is TGTGCCAGCAGCTTAGCGGCTTGGGGCTACAATGAGCAGTTCTTC.

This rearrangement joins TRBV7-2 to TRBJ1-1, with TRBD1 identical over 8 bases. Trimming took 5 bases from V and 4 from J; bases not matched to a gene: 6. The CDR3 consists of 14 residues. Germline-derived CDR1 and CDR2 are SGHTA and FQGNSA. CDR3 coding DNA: TGTGCCAGCAGCCCTCAGACAGGGGCCACTGAAGCTTTCTTT. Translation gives CASSPQTGATEAFF.

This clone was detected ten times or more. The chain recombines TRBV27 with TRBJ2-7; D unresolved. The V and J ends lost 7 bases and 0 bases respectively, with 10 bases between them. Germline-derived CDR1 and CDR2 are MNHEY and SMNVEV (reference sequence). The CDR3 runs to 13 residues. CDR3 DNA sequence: TGTGCCAGCAATGGGGTGAGCTCCTACGAGCAGTACTTC. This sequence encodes CASNGVSSYEQYF.

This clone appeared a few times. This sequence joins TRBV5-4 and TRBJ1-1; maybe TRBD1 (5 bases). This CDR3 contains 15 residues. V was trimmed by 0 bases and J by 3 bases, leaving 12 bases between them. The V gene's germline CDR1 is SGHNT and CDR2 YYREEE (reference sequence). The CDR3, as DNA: TGTGCCAGCAGCTTGGCCTCGGGGGTGTACACTGAAGCTTTCTTT. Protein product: CASSLASGVYTEAFF. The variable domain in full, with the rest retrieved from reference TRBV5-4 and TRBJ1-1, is ETGVTQSPTHLIKTRGQQVTLRCSSQSGHNTVSWYQQALGQGPQFIFQYYREEENGRGNFPPRFSGLQFPNYSSELNVNALELDDSALYLCASSLASGVYTEAFFGQGTRLTVV.

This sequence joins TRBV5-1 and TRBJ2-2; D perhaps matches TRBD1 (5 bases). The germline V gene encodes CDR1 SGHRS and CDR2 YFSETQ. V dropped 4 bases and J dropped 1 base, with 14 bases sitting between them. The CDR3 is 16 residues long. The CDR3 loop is CASSLTSDMNTGELFF. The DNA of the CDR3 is TGCGCCAGCAGCCTTACCTCGGACATGAACACCGGGGAGCTGTTTTTT.